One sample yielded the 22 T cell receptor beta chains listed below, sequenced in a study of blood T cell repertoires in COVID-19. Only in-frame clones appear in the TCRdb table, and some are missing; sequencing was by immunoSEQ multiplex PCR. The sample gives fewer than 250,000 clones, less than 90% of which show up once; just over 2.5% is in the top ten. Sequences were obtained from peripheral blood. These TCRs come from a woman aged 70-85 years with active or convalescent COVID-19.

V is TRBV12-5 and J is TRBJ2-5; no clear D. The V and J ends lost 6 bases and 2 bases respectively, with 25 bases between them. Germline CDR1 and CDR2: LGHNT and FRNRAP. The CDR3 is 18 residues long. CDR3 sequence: CASGRDPRSSEAQETQYF. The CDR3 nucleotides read TGTGCTAGTGGGCGAGATCCCCGATCCTCAGAGGCTCAAGAGACCCAGTACTTC.

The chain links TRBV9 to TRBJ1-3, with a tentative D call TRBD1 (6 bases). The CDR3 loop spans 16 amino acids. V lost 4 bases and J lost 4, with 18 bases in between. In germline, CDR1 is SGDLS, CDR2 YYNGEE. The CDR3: CASSPLGGAGGNTIYF. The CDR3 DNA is TGTGCCAGCAGCCCTCTTGGGGGGGCGGGAGGAAACACCATATATTTT.

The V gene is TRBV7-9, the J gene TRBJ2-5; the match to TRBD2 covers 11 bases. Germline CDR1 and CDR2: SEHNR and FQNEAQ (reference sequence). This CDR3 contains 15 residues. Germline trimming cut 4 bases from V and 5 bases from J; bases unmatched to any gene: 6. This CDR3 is CASSSRIAGGETQYF. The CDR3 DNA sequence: TGTGCCAGCAGCTCCCGAATAGCGGGGGGGGAGACCCAGTACTTC.

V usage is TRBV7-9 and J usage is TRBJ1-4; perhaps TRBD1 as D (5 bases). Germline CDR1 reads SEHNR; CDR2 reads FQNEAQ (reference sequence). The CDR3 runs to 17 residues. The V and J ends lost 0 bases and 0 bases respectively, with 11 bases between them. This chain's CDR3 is CASSLAWGGSTNEKLFF. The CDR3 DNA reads TGTGCCAGCAGCTTAGCGTGGGGCGGATCAACTAATGAAAAACTGTTTTTT.

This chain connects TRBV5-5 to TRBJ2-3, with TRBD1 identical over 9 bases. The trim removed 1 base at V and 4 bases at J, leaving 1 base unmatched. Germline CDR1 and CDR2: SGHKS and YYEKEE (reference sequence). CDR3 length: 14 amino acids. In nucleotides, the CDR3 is TGTGCCAGCAGCTTGACAGGGGGCGCAGATACGCAGTATTTT. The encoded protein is CASSLTGGADTQYF.

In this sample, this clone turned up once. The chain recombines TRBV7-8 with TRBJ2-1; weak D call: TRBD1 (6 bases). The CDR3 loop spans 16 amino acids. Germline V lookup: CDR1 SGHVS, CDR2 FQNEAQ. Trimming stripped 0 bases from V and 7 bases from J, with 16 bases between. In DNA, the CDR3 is TGTGCCAGCAGCTTAGCAGCCCGGTGGGGGCGGAATGAGCAGTTCTTC. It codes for CASSLAARWGRNEQFF.

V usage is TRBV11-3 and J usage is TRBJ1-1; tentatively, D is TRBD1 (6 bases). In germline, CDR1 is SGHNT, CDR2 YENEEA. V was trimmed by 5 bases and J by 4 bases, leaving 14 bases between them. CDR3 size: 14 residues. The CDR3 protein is CASSQQGASTEAFF. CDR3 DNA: TGTGCCAGCAGCCAACAGGGAGCGAGCACTGAAGCTTTCTTT.

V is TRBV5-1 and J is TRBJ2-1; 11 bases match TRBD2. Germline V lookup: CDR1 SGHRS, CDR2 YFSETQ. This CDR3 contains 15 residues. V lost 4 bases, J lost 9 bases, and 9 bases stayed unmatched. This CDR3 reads CASSPSSGRFVEQFF. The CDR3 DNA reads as TGCGCCAGCAGCCCTTCTAGCGGGAGGTTCGTTGAGCAGTTCTTC.

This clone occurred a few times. The CDR3 DNA sequence: TGTGCCAGCAACGGGAAGCACGGCACTGAAGCTTTCTTT. Amino acids: CASNGKHGTEAFF. This chain links TRBV18 with TRBJ1-1; D gene ambiguous. The CDR3 is 13 residues long. CDR1 and CDR2 from the germline V gene are KGHSH and LQKENI. The ends were cut back, 8 bases at V and 4 bases at J, with 14 bases in the middle.

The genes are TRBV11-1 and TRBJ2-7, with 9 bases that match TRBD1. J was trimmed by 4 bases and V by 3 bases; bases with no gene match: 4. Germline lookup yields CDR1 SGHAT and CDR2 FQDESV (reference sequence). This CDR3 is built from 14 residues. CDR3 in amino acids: CASSLSDRGYEQYF. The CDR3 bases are TGTGCCAGCAGCTTGTCTGACAGGGGGTACGAGCAGTACTTC.

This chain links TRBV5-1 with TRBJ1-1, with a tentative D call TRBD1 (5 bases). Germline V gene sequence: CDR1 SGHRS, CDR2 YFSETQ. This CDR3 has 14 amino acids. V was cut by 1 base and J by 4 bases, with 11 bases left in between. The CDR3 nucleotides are TGCGCCAGCAGCTTGTTTGGGGGAGGCACTGAAGCTTTCTTT. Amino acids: CASSLFGGGTEAFF.

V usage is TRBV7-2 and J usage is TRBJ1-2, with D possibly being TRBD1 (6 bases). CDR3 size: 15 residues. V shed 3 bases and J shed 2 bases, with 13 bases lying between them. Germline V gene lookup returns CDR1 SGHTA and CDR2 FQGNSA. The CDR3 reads CASSFGTPLNYGYTF. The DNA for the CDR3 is TGTGCCAGCAGCTTCGGGACACCCCTCAACTATGGCTACACCTTC.

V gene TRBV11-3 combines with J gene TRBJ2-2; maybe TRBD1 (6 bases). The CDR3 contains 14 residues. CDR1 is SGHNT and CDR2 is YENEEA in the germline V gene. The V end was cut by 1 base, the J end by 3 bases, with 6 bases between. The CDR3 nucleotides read TGTGCCAGCAGCTTAGGGACAGACACCGGGGAGCTGTTTTTT. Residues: CASSLGTDTGELFF.

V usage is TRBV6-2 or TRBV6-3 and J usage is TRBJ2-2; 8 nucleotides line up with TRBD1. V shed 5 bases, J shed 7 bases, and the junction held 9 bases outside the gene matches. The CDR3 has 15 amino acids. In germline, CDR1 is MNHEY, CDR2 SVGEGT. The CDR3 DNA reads TGTGCCAGCAGTGACCGTGCAGGGGGCGGCGGGGAGCTGTTTTTT. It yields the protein CASSDRAGGGGELFF.

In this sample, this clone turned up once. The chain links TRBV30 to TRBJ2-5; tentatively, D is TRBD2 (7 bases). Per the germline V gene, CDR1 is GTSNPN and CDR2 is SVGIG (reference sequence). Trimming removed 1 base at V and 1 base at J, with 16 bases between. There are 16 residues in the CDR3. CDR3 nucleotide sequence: TGTGCCTGGAGTGGGAGAGGGGGGGGGATCCAAGAGACCCAGTACTTC. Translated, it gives CAWSGRGGGIQETQYF.

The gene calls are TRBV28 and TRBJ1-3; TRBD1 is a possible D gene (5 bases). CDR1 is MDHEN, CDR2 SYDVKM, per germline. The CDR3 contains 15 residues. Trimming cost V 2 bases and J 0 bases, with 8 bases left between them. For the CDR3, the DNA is TGTGCCAGCAGTTTAGGGGGGAGCTCTGGAAACACCATATATTTT. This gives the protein CASSLGGSSGNTIYF.

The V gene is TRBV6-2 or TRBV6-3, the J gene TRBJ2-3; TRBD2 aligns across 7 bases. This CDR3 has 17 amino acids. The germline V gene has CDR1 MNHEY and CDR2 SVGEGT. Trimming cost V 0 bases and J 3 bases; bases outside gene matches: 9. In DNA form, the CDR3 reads TGTGCCAGCAGTTACTCGCTACAAGCGGGAAAAACAGATACGCAGTATTTT. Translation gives CASSYSLQAGKTDTQYF.

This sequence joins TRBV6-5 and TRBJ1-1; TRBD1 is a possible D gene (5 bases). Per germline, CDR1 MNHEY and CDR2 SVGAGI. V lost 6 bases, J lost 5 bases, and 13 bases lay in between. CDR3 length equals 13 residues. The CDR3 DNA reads TGTGCCAGCAGCGTTGAAAGGGGAACTGAAGCTTTCTTT. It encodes CASSVERGTEAFF.

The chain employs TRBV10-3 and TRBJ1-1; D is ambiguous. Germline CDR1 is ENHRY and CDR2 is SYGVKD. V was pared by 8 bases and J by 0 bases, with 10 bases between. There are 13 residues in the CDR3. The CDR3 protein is CAIRTDLNTEAFF. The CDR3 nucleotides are TGTGCCATCCGAACTGACTTGAACACTGAAGCTTTCTTT.

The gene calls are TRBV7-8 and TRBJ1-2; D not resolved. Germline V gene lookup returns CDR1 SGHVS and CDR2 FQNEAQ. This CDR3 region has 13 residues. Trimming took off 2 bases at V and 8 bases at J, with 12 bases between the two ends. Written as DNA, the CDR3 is TGTGCCAGCAGCTTAACACTATGGCGAGGCTACACCTTC. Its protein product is CASSLTLWRGYTF.

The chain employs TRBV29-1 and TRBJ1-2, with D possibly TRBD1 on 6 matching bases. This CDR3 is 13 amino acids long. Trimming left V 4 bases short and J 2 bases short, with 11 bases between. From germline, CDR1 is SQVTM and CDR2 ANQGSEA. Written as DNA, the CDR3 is TGCAGCGTTGCCCGCGGACAGAACTATGGCTACACCTTC. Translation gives CSVARGQNYGYTF.

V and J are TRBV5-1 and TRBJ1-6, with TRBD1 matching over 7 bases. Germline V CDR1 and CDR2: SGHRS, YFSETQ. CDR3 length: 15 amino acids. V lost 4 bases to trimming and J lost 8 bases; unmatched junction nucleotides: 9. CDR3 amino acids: CASSEEGAGYSPLHF. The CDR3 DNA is TGCGCCAGCAGCGAGGAGGGGGCAGGGTATTCACCCCTCCACTTT.